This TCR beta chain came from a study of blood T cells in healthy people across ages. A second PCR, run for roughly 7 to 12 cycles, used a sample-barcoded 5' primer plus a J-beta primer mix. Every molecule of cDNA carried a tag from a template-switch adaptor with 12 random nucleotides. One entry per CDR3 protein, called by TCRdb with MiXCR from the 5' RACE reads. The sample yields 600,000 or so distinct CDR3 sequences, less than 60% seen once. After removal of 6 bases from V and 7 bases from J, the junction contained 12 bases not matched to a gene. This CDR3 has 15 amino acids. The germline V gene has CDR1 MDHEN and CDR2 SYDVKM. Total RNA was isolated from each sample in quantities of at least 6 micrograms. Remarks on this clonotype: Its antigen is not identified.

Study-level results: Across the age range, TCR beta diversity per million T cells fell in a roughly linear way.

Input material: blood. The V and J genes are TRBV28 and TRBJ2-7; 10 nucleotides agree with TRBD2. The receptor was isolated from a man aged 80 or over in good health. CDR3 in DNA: TGTGCCAGCAGCCTCCTAGCGGGAGTCGACAATGAGCAGTACTTC. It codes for CASSLLAGVDNEQYF. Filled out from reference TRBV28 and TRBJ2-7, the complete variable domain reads DVKVTQSSRYLVKRTGEKVFLECVQDMDHENMFWYRQDPGLGLRLIYFSYDVKMKEKGDIPEGYSVSREKKERFSLILESASTNQTSMYLCASSLLAGVDNEQYFGPGTRLTVT.